One T cell receptor beta chain is described in this entry. This clonotype was picked up a small number of times. Its specific antigen is unknown. Base qualities are not provided; no much larger clone lies one nucleotide away. The TCR beta CDR3 regions were amplified from RNA transcripts. The first round of RT-PCR for the TCR CDR3 was performed with the HTBI primer set and the Qiagen OneStep RT-PCR kit. Libraries were constructed in a second round of multiplex PCR, after which size selection and purification were performed. Sequencing of the libraries was done on an Illumina HiSeq2000 using paired-end 100 bp reads. The paper's processing steps were these. SOAPnuke was used to process the raw data, with reads discarded if the reads contained adapters or uncalled bases, had a mean Phred below 15, or lacked an exact constant-primer or identifier match. High-quality paired reads were merged with COPE v1.2.5, and unique nucleotide sequences were defined as clonotypes. MiTCR v1.1 was used to align clonotypes to the IMGT TRBV, TRBD and TRBJ reference segments. Only V-J combinations with frequency above 0.0001, covering 99% to 99.2% of repertoires, were analysed. A TCS score was defined as the ratio between F50 (clonal expansion) and ExV (chaos), using BLOSUM62-based TCRdist between CDR3 peptides within each V-J. Welch's t-statistics and random forest reduced several hundred V-J features to about 12, which were used in a naive Bayes classifier (R e1071). Thyroid-blood repertoire similarity was quantified with the Morisita-Horn index. TCRdb reworked the public reads: Q25 trimming with fastp, MiXCR clone assembly, productive beta chains retained. Every CDR3 protein is listed once, alongside the most common genes and DNA of its rows. TCRdb's processing, not the authors' own work, is the source of the V and J calls. Here the sample has 34,000 or so distinct CDR3 sequences; 52% occur a single time. Of the sample, 20% to 30% falls within the top ten clones.

These data come from a study of T cells in Graves' hyperthyroidism and ophthalmopathy (dated by TCRdb to the late 2010s). Study-level background: Peripheral blood was collected at initial diagnosis, before any treatment. To identify TCR V-J signatures that set the groups apart, the researchers used a discovery cohort of about a hundred patients, made up of around 40 with Graves' ophthalmopathy and about 60 with stable Graves' hyperthyroidism. An independent validation cohort of 18 to 20 hyperthyroidism patients and 17 patients who later progressed to ophthalmopathy tested prospective prediction of ophthalmopathy. The approximately 98 discovery patients were randomly divided into training and test sets at a 7:3 ratio. The study also compared thyroid tissue and blood T-cell repertoires from a handful of Graves' hyperthyroidism patients. After blood sampling, hyperthyroidism patients were treated with methimazole at a starting dose of 30 mg daily, and ophthalmopathy patients were treated with high-dose intravenous methylprednisolone. The paper reports TCR Vbeta CDR3 sequencing of over 130 peripheral blood samples: over 40 ophthalmopathy, under 85 hyperthyroidism and around 17 progressor patients. Points the paper makes about the study in general: Most expanded thyroid clonotypes (frequency above 0.001) were also detected in blood, suggesting blood repertoires may reflect thyroid immune responses. Sample size was not statistically predetermined, and blinding of investigators to group allocation was not performed. A model built on a 13 V-J signature distinguished ophthalmopathy from stable hyperthyroidism, reaching roughly 88% sensitivity and about 81% specificity in cross-validation and 80%/75% in testing. In validation, progression to ophthalmopathy was predicted by the model with nearly 71% sensitivity and roughly 76% specificity, a median of around 5.9 months before onset.

Moderately to severely active disease, a Clinical Activity Score of at least 3, a NOSPECS grade of at least 4, and a duration under 3 months were present in ophthalmopathy patients. Patients with uncontrolled infections, other autoimmune diseases, pregnancy or lactation were excluded. Diagnoses were established on the basis of clinical symptoms, serum thyroxine and TRAb, thyroid ultrasound, and orbital computed tomography. PBMCs were isolated from approximately 10 ml of fresh peripheral blood by Ficoll-Paque density gradient centrifugation. Trizol reagent was used to extract total RNA, and RNA quality was then checked on an Agilent 2100 Bioanalyzer. The TCR was taken from a woman aged 40 to 50 with Graves' ophthalmopathy. The specimen was blood.

The DNA sequence is TGTGCCAGCTCACCCGGGGAAAAGACTGAAGCTTTCTTT. Translated, this gives CASSPGEKTEAFF. The rearranged segments are TRBV18 and TRBJ1-1; the D gene identity is not certain. At the junction V is shortened by 3 bases and J by 5 bases, with 10 bases in between. Inclusive of the bounding cysteine and phenylalanine, the CDR3 is 13 residues long. Here the CDR3 DNA is all that survives: 39 bases in frame from base 1. The germline V gene supplies CDR1 KGHSH and CDR2 LQKENI.